This TCR beta chain was recorded in a study of blood T cells in healthy people across ages. Study-wide findings and caveats: Total diversity from one million sequenced T cells was likely underestimated. A strong correlation between TCR beta diversity and naive T cell percentage was seen.

Each donor had around 9.8 milliliters of peripheral blood drawn. A note on this clonotype: No antigen is known for it.

Then a second PCR, running roughly 7 to 11 cycles, was carried out with a sample-barcoded 5' primer and a J-beta primer mix. Every single cDNA molecule received a tag from a template-switch adaptor with 12 random nucleotides. TCRdb reprocessed the 5' RACE reads via MiXCR and lists one record per CDR3 protein. The sample has about 780,000 distinct CDR3 sequences, roughly 46% seen once; the top ten hold around 18%. With 2 bases removed from V and 4 bases from J, the gap between germline ends came to 17 bases. This CDR3 is built from 15 residues. Germline-derived CDR1 and CDR2 are SQVTM and ANQGSEA. The material sequenced was blood. This sequence was found in an elderly man in good health. V gene TRBV29-1 combines with J gene TRBJ2-5; D is possibly TRBD1 (5 bases). CDR3 nucleotides: TGCAGCGTTGAAACCGGACCAGGGCTCCCAGAGACCCAGTACTTC. Amino acid sequence: CSVETGPGLPETQYF.